These T cell receptor beta chains were read from a single sample in a study of PD-1 blockade in classical Hodgkin lymphoma. The repertoire was sequenced with immunoSEQ multiplex PCR; TCRdb's copy has only in-frame clones and lacks some. This table holds around 99,000 clones, about four fifths found once. Specimen: peripheral blood mononuclear cells (PBMCs), collected before the second cycle of nivolumab. The source of these receptors is a human donor with classical Hodgkin lymphoma. Each CDR3 is given with its conserved first and last residue. A D gene is named only where the DNA matches it firmly. Part of the rows lack a size; the others show once, few, many or a class for expanded clones.

J gene,clone size,V gene,D gene,CDR3 protein,CDR3 DNA
TRBJ2-3,.,TRBV9,TRBD2,CASSDSGRASDTQYF,TGTGCCAGCAGCGACAGCGGGAGGGCCTCAGATACGCAGTATTTT
TRBJ2-7,.,TRBV11-3,TRBD1,CASSMVPGQGLSYEQYF,TGTGCCAGCAGCATGGTTCCGGGACAGGGTTTATCCTACGAGCAGTACTTC
TRBJ2-2,.,TRBV11-3,TRBD1,CASSPTTGGLNTGELFF,TGTGCCAGCAGCCCTACGACAGGGGGCTTGAACACCGGGGAGCTGTTTTTT
TRBJ2-2,.,TRBV5-1,TRBD2,CASSALAGGPIGELFF,TGCGCCAGCAGCGCTCTAGCGGGAGGGCCGATCGGGGAGCTGTTTTTT
TRBJ2-7,.,TRBV7-2,.,CASSLSGPGTYEQYF,TGTGCCAGCAGCTTATCTGGCCCTGGCACCTACGAGCAGTACTTC
TRBJ2-3,.,TRBV5-4,.,CASSLYDSRDTQYF,TGTGCCAGCAGCTTGTATGACTCCAGAGATACGCAGTATTTT
TRBJ2-1,.,TRBV7-8,TRBD1,CASSTPMLQGVDNEQFF,TGTGCCAGCAGTACCCCTATGTTACAGGGGGTTGACAATGAGCAGTTCTTC
TRBJ2-1,.,TRBV7-6,.,CASSSTGVSNEQFF,TGTGCCAGCTCCTCCACCGGGGTATCCAATGAGCAGTTCTTC
TRBJ1-5,.,TRBV5-1,.,CASSLAENQPQHF,TGCGCCAGCAGCTTGGCCGAAAATCAGCCCCAGCATTTT
TRBJ2-1,.,TRBV5-1,.,CASSLHLPTAYNEQFF,TGCGCCAGCAGCTTGCATTTGCCGACGGCCTACAATGAGCAGTTCTTC
TRBJ2-3,.,TRBV19,.,CASSLRWVTDTQYF,TGTGCCAGTAGCCTTAGGTGGGTCACAGATACGCAGTATTTT
TRBJ1-1,.,TRBV10-3,.,CAISESPDTEAFF,TGTGCCATCAGTGAGTCGCCCGACACTGAAGCTTTCTTT
TRBJ2-7,.,TRBV5-1,.,CASSLALGQDFSYEQYF,TGCGCCAGCAGCTTGGCCCTAGGGCAGGACTTCTCCTACGAGCAGTACTTC
TRBJ2-1,.,TRBV30,.,CAWSVRGSTYNEQFF,TGTGCCTGGAGTGTCCGTGGGAGTACCTACAATGAGCAGTTCTTC
TRBJ2-7,.,TRBV7-3,TRBD2,CASSSIAGGEQYF,TGTGCCAGCAGCTCAATAGCGGGAGGGGAGCAGTACTTC
TRBJ2-7,.,TRBV6-5,TRBD2,CASSYSLAGVDEQYF,TGTGCCAGCAGTTACTCACTAGCGGGAGTTGACGAGCAGTACTTC
TRBJ2-1,.,TRBV2,TRBD2,CASSVRGTRVYNEQFF,TGTGCCAGCAGTGTAAGGGGGACTAGGGTTTACAATGAGCAGTTCTTC
TRBJ1-5,.,TRBV7-9,.,CASGQVDQPQHF,TGTGCCAGTGGACAAGTGGATCAGCCCCAGCATTTT
TRBJ2-7,.,TRBV5-6,.,CASSPNPGRAPYEQYF,TGTGCCAGCAGCCCGAATCCGGGACGGGCTCCCTACGAGCAGTACTTC
TRBJ1-4,.,TRBV19,.,CASSSSWGEKLFF,TGTGCCAGTAGTTCCTCGTGGGGTGAAAAACTGTTTTTT
TRBJ1-5,.,TRBV1,.,CTSSPGRCDQPQHF,TGCACCAGCAGCCCAGGGAGGTGCGATCAGCCCCAGCATTTT
TRBJ2-7,.,TRBV28,TRBD1,CASSDDRGRGSYEQYF,TGTGCCAGCAGTGACGACAGGGGGCGCGGTTCCTACGAGCAGTACTTC
TRBJ1-1,.,TRBV6-5,TRBD1,CASRGQGAGDTEAFF,TGTGCCAGCAGGGGACAGGGGGCAGGGGACACTGAAGCTTTCTTT
TRBJ2-7,.,TRBV4-1,.,CASSQVGSPEQYF,TGCGCCAGCAGCCAAGTTGGGAGTCCCGAGCAGTACTTC
TRBJ2-7,few,TRBV5-1,.,CASSPILPGGEQYF,TGCGCCAGCAGCCCCATCCTCCCTGGCGGCGAGCAGTACTTC
TRBJ2-7,.,TRBV5-4,.,CASSLGSVYEQYF,TGTGCCAGCAGCTTGGGCAGTGTTTACGAGCAGTACTTC
TRBJ1-2,once,TRBV23-1,.,CASTSPEGVNYGYTF,TGCGCCAGCACCTCCCCGGAGGGCGTCAACTATGGCTACACCTTC
TRBJ2-3,.,TRBV4-2,.,CASSLLRGHTDTQYF,TGTGCCAGCAGCCTACTACGGGGCCACACAGATACGCAGTATTTT
TRBJ2-2,.,TRBV4-2,.,CASSQESRNTGELFF,TGTGCCAGCAGCCAAGAATCCAGAAACACCGGGGAGCTGTTTTTT
TRBJ2-3,.,TRBV18,.,CASSPGWRDTQYF,TGTGCCAGCTCACCCGGGTGGAGGGATACGCAGTATTTT
TRBJ2-3,.,TRBV14,TRBD1,CASSQGGTGGDTQYF,TGTGCCAGCAGCCAAGGGGGGACAGGCGGAGATACGCAGTATTTT
TRBJ1-4,.,TRBV19,TRBD1,CASSGTVSEKLFF,TGTGCCAGTAGTGGGACAGTTTCCGAAAAACTGTTTTTT
TRBJ2-3,once,TRBV5-4,.,CASSSSGNRDTQYF,TGTGCCAGCAGCTCCTCCGGGAACAGAGATACGCAGTATTTT
TRBJ1-2,.,TRBV6-5,.,CASSSAGAYGYTF,TGTGCCAGCAGTTCCGCCGGGGCGTATGGCTACACCTTC
TRBJ2-3,.,TRBV27,TRBD2,CASSFFSGGDTQYF,TGTGCCAGCAGTTTCTTCTCCGGGGGGGATACGCAGTATTTT
TRBJ1-5,once,TRBV6-5,TRBD1,CASSPGQGVQPQHF,TGTGCCAGCAGTCCCGGACAGGGGGTTCAGCCCCAGCATTTT
TRBJ2-7,.,TRBV21-1,.,CASSIVAFSSSYEQYF,TGTGCCAGCAGCATAGTAGCCTTTAGTTCCTCCTACGAGCAGTACTTC
TRBJ2-5,.,TRBV10-3,TRBD1,CAISAATGLRQETQYF,TGTGCCATCAGTGCCGCGACAGGGTTAAGGCAAGAGACCCAGTACTTC
TRBJ1-1,.,TRBV6-5,TRBD1,CASSYSTGGWGQEAFF,TGTGCCAGCAGTTACAGCACAGGGGGATGGGGTCAGGAGGCTTTCTTT
TRBJ2-3,.,TRBV9,.,CASSVEDTDTQYF,TGTGCCAGCAGCGTAGAGGACACAGATACGCAGTATTTT